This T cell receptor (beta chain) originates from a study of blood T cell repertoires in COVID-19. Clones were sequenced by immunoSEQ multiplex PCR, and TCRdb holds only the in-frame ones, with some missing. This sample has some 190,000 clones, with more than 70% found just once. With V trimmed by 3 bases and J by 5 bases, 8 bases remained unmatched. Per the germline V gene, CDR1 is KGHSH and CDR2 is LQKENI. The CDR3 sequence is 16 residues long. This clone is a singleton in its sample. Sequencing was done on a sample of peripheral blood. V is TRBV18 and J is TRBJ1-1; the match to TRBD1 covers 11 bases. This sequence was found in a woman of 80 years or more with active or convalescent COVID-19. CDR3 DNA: TGTGCCAGCTCACCCAGACTCGGGACAGGGGGAACTGAAGCTTTCTTT. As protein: CASSPRLGTGGTEAFF.